The source of this T cell receptor (beta chain) is a study of OX40 agonist ivuxolimab in advanced cancers. Study-wide context: Every 2 weeks, ivuxolimab was infused into the patients intravenously at between 0.01 and 10 mg/kg.

Regarding the study as a whole: Still undetermined is the antigen specificity of the expanded peripheral T cells.

Sequenced by immunoSEQ multiplex PCR; TCRdb stores in-frame clones only, minus some. Altogether some 45,000 clones are present, around 84% being singletons, with the ten largest covering 21%. CDR3 length: 15 residues. Deletions cut 1 base from V and 8 bases from J, with 14 bases between. The germline gives CDR1 MGHDK, CDR2 SYGVNS. As for this clone: Its antigen is as yet unknown.

The TCR was taken from an adult with an advanced solid tumor such as melanoma, head and neck, liver or kidney cancer. This chain joins TRBV25-1 and TRBJ1-4; D may be TRBD1 (6 bases). The material was CD4+ or CD8+ T cells sorted from blood, obtained in a trial of the OX40 agonist ivuxolimab. The CDR3 is CASSEWGGAGEKLFF. CDR3 in DNA: TGTGCCAGCAGTGAATGGGGGGGGGCAGGGGAAAAACTGTTTTTT.